This TCR beta chain was retrieved from a study of identical twins. Regarding the study as a whole: Invariant MAIT and iNKT cells are populations that could partly confound zero-insertion analyses.

This CDR3 has 11 residues. Germline CDR1 is DFQATT and CDR2 is SNEGSKA (reference sequence). Losses at the gene ends were 5 bases for V and 6 bases for J; bases not matched to a gene: 2. Unique molecular identifiers were present on the cDNA, and a universal primer site came from template switching. TCRdb fed the 5' RACE reads into MiXCR, producing one record per CDR3 protein. The sample has around 340,000 distinct CDR3 sequences; around 9.7% are singletons. Everyone who gave samples was a healthy Caucasian. Regarding this clonotype: What it recognizes is unknown.

Material for sequencing was naive T cells sorted from blood. The chain joins TRBV20-1 to TRBJ2-7; 9 nucleotides align to TRBD2. The clonotype comes from a woman in her fifties or sixties in good health. The CDR3 here is CSAGTSREQYF. The DNA for the CDR3 is TGCAGTGCTGGGACTAGCCGCGAGCAGTACTTC.